These 20 T cell receptor beta chains share one sample of origin, sequenced in a study of T cells generated in artificial thymic organoids. Separate semi-nested PCRs amplified TCRalpha and TCRbeta libraries using constant-region reverse primers in TRAC or TRBC. One entry per CDR3 protein results from TCRdb running MiXCR on the 5' RACE reads. The sample lists 7,000 to 10,000 distinct CDR3 sequences, about a sixth occurring once. The sequenced material came from naive CD8+ T cells from the thymus. The subset here: CD3+TCRalphabeta+CD8SP T cells; for blood, CD45RO-CCR7+ naive CD8+ T cells. Receptors were obtained from a human donor who gave cord blood stem cells for thymic organoid culture, a cardiac surgery patient who gave postnatal thymus, or a blood donor (not recorded which).

Only a few counts were recorded for this clonotype. The chain carries TRBV20-1 and TRBJ1-4; possible D gene TRBD1, 5 bases. With 5 bases removed from V and 0 bases from J, the gap between germline ends came to 7 bases. Germline CDR1 DFQATT, CDR2 SNEGSKA (reference sequence). The CDR3 totals 13 residues. The CDR3 bases are TGCAGTGCTCTGACAGCAACTAATGAAAAACTGTTTTTT. This translates into CSALTATNEKLFF.

This clonotype was counted at least ten times. The chain has TRBV27 and TRBJ2-7; maybe TRBD1 (5 bases). The CDR3 sequence is 16 residues long. Germline CDR1 MNHEY, CDR2 SMNVEV (reference sequence). Trimming removed 0 bases at V and 3 bases at J, with 15 bases between. CDR3 sequence reads: CASSLSGVTGHYEQYF. CDR3 coding DNA: TGTGCCAGCAGTTTATCGGGTGTTACAGGTCACTACGAGCAGTACTTC.

This clonotype was counted once. This CDR3 is missing its conserved last phenylalanine or tryptophan, likely due to a read error. CDR3 sequence (DNA): TGTGCTAGTGACTCGACCGGGTCCCCAAGCCCCAGATACACAGATACGCAGTATTCT. This translates into CASDSTGSPSPRYTDTQYS. The chain recombines TRBV12-5 with TRBJ2-3; D gene ambiguous. The CDR3 is 19 residues long. The V gene lost 7 bases and the J gene lost 2 bases, with 28 bases spanning the gap. CDR1 is LGHNT and CDR2 is FRNRAP in the germline V gene.

This clonotype is categorized as medium-sized. The rearrangement links TRBV28 to TRBJ2-7; D ambiguous. This CDR3 region has 14 residues. The V gene lost 6 bases and the J gene lost 4 bases, with 16 bases spanning the gap. Germline V lookup: CDR1 MDHEN, CDR2 SYDVKM. The CDR3 sequence: CASSPKVVGYEQYF. CDR3 DNA: TGTGCCAGCAGCCCAAAAGTAGTCGGGTACGAGCAGTACTTC.

This clonotype occurred many times. The chain carries TRBV5-6 and TRBJ1-5; D is unclear. The CDR3 runs 13 residues. V lost 4 bases to trimming and J lost 0 bases, with 5 bases between them. Germline V gene lookup returns CDR1 SGHDT and CDR2 YYEEEE. The CDR3 here is CASSQHSNQPQHF. CDR3 DNA sequence: TGTGCCAGCAGCCAGCATAGCAATCAGCCCCAGCATTTT. The full variable domain, with the rest looked up from reference TRBV5-6 and TRBJ1-5, is DAGVTQSPTHLIKTRGQQVTLRCSPKSGHDTVSWYQQALGQGPQFIFQYYEEEERQRGNFPDRFSGHQFPNYSSELNVNALLLGDSALYLCASSQHSNQPQHFGDGTRLSIL.

Within the sample, this clonotype is medium-sized. The chain is built from TRBV4-1 and TRBJ2-5; 10 bases match TRBD2. CDR1 and CDR2 from the germline V gene are MGHRA and YSYEKL. Trimming took 1 base from V and 5 from J; bases not matched to a gene: 4. There are 15 residues in the CDR3. CDR3 sequence: CASSQVLAGAETQYF. DNA for the CDR3: TGCGCCAGCAGCCAAGTCCTAGCGGGAGCGGAGACCCAGTACTTC.

The table lists this clonotype with a few counts. The chain is built from TRBV5-6 and TRBJ1-1; D is uncertain. CDR1 and CDR2 (germline): SGHDT, YYEEEE. CDR3 length equals 13 residues. Trimming removed 2 bases from V and 4 bases from J, with 9 bases in between. The CDR3 reads CASSFLESTEAFF. The DNA of the CDR3 is TGTGCCAGCAGCTTTCTTGAGTCCACTGAAGCTTTCTTT. The whole variable domain, remainder taken from reference TRBV5-6 and TRBJ1-1, is DAGVTQSPTHLIKTRGQQVTLRCSPKSGHDTVSWYQQALGQGPQFIFQYYEEEERQRGNFPDRFSGHQFPNYSSELNVNALLLGDSALYLCASSFLESTEAFFGQGTRLTVV.

This clonotype was seen repeatedly, ten times or more. The V gene is TRBV29-1, the J gene TRBJ2-3; D remains ambiguous. Looked up from germline, CDR1 is SQVTM and CDR2 is ANQGSEA. The V and J ends lost 5 bases and 4 bases respectively, with 4 bases between them. This CDR3 has 10 residues. Here the CDR3 reads CSVWADTQYF. The CDR3 DNA reads as TGCAGCGTTTGGGCAGATACGCAGTATTTT.

By sample fraction, this clonotype is medium-sized (0.01 to 0.1%). This chain uses TRBV4-1 with TRBJ1-1; D gene uncertain. Trimming removed 1 base from V and 6 bases from J, with 9 bases in between. The CDR3 sequence is 13 residues long. Germline CDR1 MGHRA, CDR2 YSYEKL. This CDR3 is CASSQVRFSEAFF. The CDR3 coding sequence is TGCGCCAGCAGCCAAGTCCGATTTTCTGAAGCTTTCTTT.

The table lists this clonotype with a few counts. Given a much more abundant clone one base away, this may be a read error. V gene TRBV6-4 combines with J gene TRBJ2-1; TRBD2 agrees at 11 bases. Germline CDR1 is MRHNA and CDR2 is SNTAGT. CDR3 length: 19 residues. DNA for the CDR3: TGTACCAGCAGTGAGAATAAATGGCTAGCGGGGGGCTCCTACAATGAGCAGTTCTTC. Translation gives CTSSENKWLAGGSYNEQFF.

Sample share makes this clonotype medium-sized. This chain links TRBV6-2 or TRBV6-3 with TRBJ1-5; 7 positions match TRBD1. The length of the CDR3 is 15 residues. Per the germline V gene, CDR1 is MNHEY and CDR2 is SVGEGT. J was trimmed by 4 bases and V by 4 bases; bases with no gene match: 7. The CDR3 nucleotides read TGTGCCAGCAGTTGGAACTCACAGGGGAATCAGCCCCAGCATTTT. As protein: CASSWNSQGNQPQHF.

Of note for this clonotype: Possible read error: a much larger clone is one base away. The V call is TRBV20-1, the J call TRBJ1-2, with D unclear. Germline values: CDR1 DFQATT, CDR2 SNEGSKA (reference sequence). V lost 8 bases to trimming and J lost 2 bases, with 6 bases between them. The CDR3 sequence is 10 residues long. The CDR3 protein is CSTKNYGYTF. The CDR3 nucleotides are TGCAGTACAAAGAACTATGGCTACACCTTC.

This clonotype qualifies as medium-sized. V usage is TRBV6-1 and J usage is TRBJ1-2; D is ambiguous. Trimming took 8 bases from V and 5 from J, leaving 21 bases between them. This CDR3 is built from 15 residues. Looked up from germline, CDR1 is MNHNS and CDR2 is SASEGT. The CDR3 loop is CASATDPASTYGYTF. CDR3 nucleotide sequence: TGTGCCAGCGCTACAGACCCTGCGTCTACTTATGGCTACACCTTC.

J is TRBJ1-1 and V is TRBV29-1, with unresolved D. This CDR3 is built from 14 residues. CDR1 SQVTM and CDR2 ANQGSEA come from the germline V gene. The germline V and J ends were trimmed by 0 bases and 2 bases, with 10 bases remaining between them. This CDR3 is CSVEDSGDNTEAFF. The CDR3 nucleotides are TGCAGCGTTGAAGACTCCGGGGATAACACTGAAGCTTTCTTT.

This clonotype was recorded at least ten times. The chain uses TRBV12-3 or TRBV12-4 and TRBJ2-1; 8 nucleotides line up with TRBD2. Trimming at V came to 5 bases and at J to 0 bases, leaving 15 bases not matched to a gene. This CDR3 has 19 amino acids. CDR3 bases: TGTGCCAGCAGTACCGGGACTGGCGGGGGGCCTTCCTCCTACAATGAGCAGTTCTTC. This codes for CASSTGTGGGPSSYNEQFF.

By its share, this clonotype is medium-sized. The chain combines TRBV6-5 with TRBJ2-7, with no clear D. There are 14 residues in the CDR3. CDR1 and CDR2 from the germline V gene are MNHEY and SVGAGI. The ends were cut back, 0 bases at V and 3 bases at J, with 9 bases in the middle. The CDR3 bases are TGTGCCAGCAGTTACTCTCGGGCTAACTACGAGCAGTACTTC. This codes for CASSYSRANYEQYF.

In its sample, this clonotype was seen many times. The rearrangement uses TRBV20-1 and TRBJ1-4; D uncertain. CDR1 and CDR2 from the germline V gene are DFQATT and SNEGSKA (reference sequence). The germline V and J ends were trimmed by 4 bases and 1 base, with 16 bases remaining between them. CDR3 size: 16 residues. CDR3 amino acids: CSATGPPEQTNEKLFF. The CDR3, as DNA: TGCAGTGCTACCGGGCCTCCAGAGCAAACTAATGAAAAACTGTTTTTT.

V is TRBV7-2 and J is TRBJ2-2, with D perhaps TRBD1 or TRBD2 (6 bases each). The V end lost 5 bases, the J end lost 0 bases, and 13 bases lay between the germline ends. Germline loops: CDR1 SGHTA, CDR2 FQGNSA. This CDR3 region has 16 residues. The CDR3 is CASSPARGANTGELFF. In nucleotides, the CDR3 is TGTGCCAGCAGCCCTGCGAGGGGGGCGAACACCGGGGAGCTGTTTTTT. Using reference TRBV7-2 and TRBJ2-2 for the parts outside the CDR3, the full variable domain is GAGVSQSPSNKVTEKGKDVELRCDPISGHTALYWYRQSLGQGLEFLIYFQGNSAPDKSGLPSDRFSAERTGGSVSTLTIQRTQQEDSAVYLCASSPARGANTGELFFGEGSRLTVL.

The rearrangement links TRBV2 to TRBJ2-1; D not certain. CDR3 length: 10 amino acids. V lost 6 bases and J lost 7, with 4 bases in between. The V gene's germline CDR1 is SNHLY and CDR2 FYNNEI. The CDR3 region is CASRGNEQFF. DNA of the CDR3: TGTGCCAGCAGAGGGAATGAGCAGTTCTTC. Combining the CDR3 with reference TRBV2 and TRBJ2-1 gives the whole variable domain EPEVTQTPSHQVTQMGQEVILRCVPISNHLYFYWYRQILGQKVEFLVSFYNNEISEKSEIFDDQFSVERPDGSNFTLKIRSTKLEDSAMYFCASRGNEQFFGPGTRLTVL.

This clonotype rates as medium-sized. The chain is built from TRBV6-5 and TRBJ2-5; D could derive from TRBD1 or TRBD2 (5 bases each). Germline V gene sequence: CDR1 MNHEY, CDR2 SVGAGI. V was clipped by 6 bases and J by 1 base, with 15 bases between them. This CDR3 has 15 amino acids. Here the CDR3 reads CASSPPEGRQETQYF. CDR3 sequence (DNA): TGTGCCAGCAGCCCCCCTGAGGGACGCCAAGAGACCCAGTACTTC.